The 23 T cell receptor beta chains listed next were all sequenced from one sample in a study of shared T cell receptors in the human thymus. The protocol was immunoSEQ multiplex PCR, while the TCRdb copy is restricted to in-frame clones and leaves out a portion. The sample lists roughly 660,000 clones, 88% occurring once. This same sample was also part of a study on human thymus T cells.

Sequenced: thymocytes. The source is a boy younger than two with a congenital heart defect.

J is TRBJ2-5 and V is TRBV7-2; D is uncertain. Trimming shortened V by 5 bases and J by 0 bases, and 7 bases separated the two germline ends. This CDR3 is 13 amino acids long. The germline V gene encodes CDR1 SGHTA and CDR2 FQGNSA. DNA for the CDR3: TGTGCCAGCAGCCCCCCTTACCAAGAGACCCAGTACTTC. It encodes CASSPPYQETQYF.

The chain employs TRBV7-2 and TRBJ2-5; D is unclear. The germline CDR1 and CDR2 sequences are SGHTA and FQGNSA. V was shortened by 9 bases and J by 4 bases, with 9 bases between the two germline ends. This CDR3 is 11 amino acids long. Written as DNA, the CDR3 is TGTGCCAGTGTCAGAGGAGAGACCCAGTACTTC. It is translated as CASVRGETQYF.

This clone was found once. The J gene is TRBJ2-3, the V gene TRBV6-4; 12 bases are a match to TRBD2. CDR1 is MRHNA, CDR2 SNTAGT, per germline. V shed 6 bases, J shed 4 bases, and the junction held 5 bases outside the gene matches. The CDR3 length is 15 residues. The CDR3 spells CASRSSGRASDTQYF. The CDR3 nucleotides read TGTGCCAGCAGATCTAGCGGGAGGGCCTCAGATACGCAGTATTTT.

J is TRBJ1-2 and V is TRBV12-5; a possible D gene is TRBD1 (6 bases). The length of the CDR3 is 12 residues. The V end was cut by 1 base, the J end by 11 bases, with 11 bases between. Germline V CDR1 and CDR2: LGHNT, FRNRAP. The CDR3 coding sequence is TGTGCTAGTGGTTTGGACACAGGGCTATACACCTTC. This gives the protein CASGLDTGLYTF.

This sequence joins TRBV28 and TRBJ2-5; 11 positions match TRBD2. With 8 bases clipped from V and 0 bases from J, the junction kept 2 bases outside the gene matches. Germline values: CDR1 MDHEN, CDR2 SYDVKM. This CDR3 is 14 amino acids long. The CDR3 spells CASWTSGYQETQYF. CDR3 sequence (DNA): TGTGCCAGCTGGACTAGCGGGTACCAAGAGACCCAGTACTTC. The whole variable domain, remainder taken from reference TRBV28 and TRBJ2-5, is DVKVTQSSRYLVKRTGEKVFLECVQDMDHENMFWYRQDPGLGLRLIYFSYDVKMKEKGDIPEGYSVSREKKERFSLILESASTNQTSMYLCASWTSGYQETQYFGPGTRLLVL.

The chain employs TRBV28 and TRBJ2-7; D is ambiguous. The germline V gene encodes CDR1 MDHEN and CDR2 SYDVKM. Trimming removed 4 bases from V and 0 bases from J, with 16 bases in between. The CDR3 consists of 16 residues. The CDR3 sequence: CASSYPGYPSSYEQYF. The CDR3 DNA reads as TGTGCCAGCAGTTACCCAGGCTACCCGAGCTCCTACGAGCAGTACTTC.

The chain combines TRBV30 with TRBJ2-7, with 9 bases lining up with TRBD2. Germline V CDR1 and CDR2: GTSNPN, SVGIG (reference sequence). The CDR3 length is 15 residues. V dropped 5 bases and J dropped 5; count of bases not matched to a gene: 13. The chain's CDR3 is CAWGTPAGGSHEQYF. The CDR3 DNA is TGTGCCTGGGGGACCCCAGCGGGAGGTTCACACGAGCAGTACTTC.

The V and J genes are TRBV4-3 and TRBJ2-7; tentatively, D is TRBD1 (7 bases). Germline values: CDR1 LGHNA, CDR2 YSLEER. CDR3 length: 19 amino acids. Trimming removed 0 bases at V and 0 bases at J, with 21 bases between. CDR3 sequence: CASSQDLYRRGDSSYEQYF. The CDR3 DNA is TGCGCCAGCAGCCAAGATCTCTATCGCCGCGGGGACAGCTCCTACGAGCAGTACTTC.

CDR3 region: CSVGGGYNEQFF. DNA for the CDR3: TGCAGCGTCGGGGGGGGTTACAATGAGCAGTTCTTC. The genes are TRBV29-1 and TRBJ2-1; 8 nucleotides line up with TRBD2. The CDR3 loop spans 12 amino acids. Germline CDR1 SQVTM, CDR2 ANQGSEA. V shed 6 bases, J shed 4 bases, and the junction held 2 bases outside the gene matches.

The rearrangement joins TRBV6-1 to TRBJ1-3; 8 bases align to TRBD1. The CDR3 runs to 14 residues. Germline lookup yields CDR1 MNHNS and CDR2 SASEGT. V shed 6 bases and J 4 bases; nucleotides not matched to a gene: 5. The CDR3 sequence: CASRNRGLGNTIYF. CDR3 bases: TGTGCCAGCAGGAACAGGGGGTTAGGAAACACCATATATTTT.

The genes are TRBV6-5 and TRBJ2-3, with D tentatively TRBD2 (6 bases). Trimming left V 1 base short and J 5 bases short, with 13 bases between. The CDR3 totals 15 residues. Germline assignment: CDR1 MNHEY and CDR2 SVGAGI. For the CDR3, the DNA is TGTGCCAGCAGTTACTTTGGCGGGACGAGAGATACGCAGTATTTT. Its translation is CASSYFGGTRDTQYF.

The genes are TRBV4-1 and TRBJ2-4; 11 bases line up with TRBD2. The CDR3 totals 18 residues. Trimming took 0 bases from V and 7 from J; bases not matched to a gene: 11. The V gene's germline CDR1 is MGHRA and CDR2 YSYEKL. CDR3 DNA: TGCGCCAGCAGCCAAGATGGCCCCTTTAGCGGGAGGGCCAACATTCAGTACTTC. This gives the protein CASSQDGPFSGRANIQYF.

CDR3 sequence reads: CASSMPRRSTDTQYF. Here the CDR3 DNA reads TGTGCCAGCAGTATGCCCCGCCGGAGCACAGATACGCAGTATTTT. This chain connects TRBV6-6 to TRBJ2-3; unclear D gene. The V end was cut by 5 bases, the J end by 0 bases, with 12 bases between. CDR1 and CDR2 from the germline V gene are MNHNY and SVGAGI (reference sequence). This CDR3 is 15 amino acids long.

The chain has TRBV7-6 and TRBJ2-6; D might be TRBD2 (6 bases). The CDR3 is made up of 15 amino acids. Germline values: CDR1 SGHVS, CDR2 FNYEAQ. With 5 bases removed from V and 1 base from J, the gap between germline ends came to 9 bases. DNA for the CDR3: TGTGCCAGCAGCCCTGGGAGGTCTGGGGCCAACGTCCTGACTTTC. Residues: CASSPGRSGANVLTF.

This chain connects TRBV27 to TRBJ2-2; 8 nucleotides match TRBD1. Trimming removed 7 bases from V and 3 bases from J; junction bases left unmatched: 13. The CDR3 totals 17 residues. From germline, CDR1 is MNHEY and CDR2 SMNVEV (reference sequence). The CDR3 region has the DNA TGTGCCAGCACCCTAACCCCGACAGGGGAGGACACCGGGGAGCTGTTTTTT. Residues: CASTLTPTGEDTGELFF.

The chain has TRBV30 and TRBJ2-2; a possible D gene is TRBD2 (6 bases). V lost 0 bases and J lost 4, with 15 bases in between. Germline lookup yields CDR1 GTSNPN and CDR2 SVGIG (reference sequence). The CDR3 consists of 16 residues. The CDR3 coding sequence is TGTGCCTGGAGTGTAACCCGCGGGATACCCACCGGGGAGCTGTTTTTT. It translates to CAWSVTRGIPTGELFF.

This clone was found once. The chain employs TRBV11-3 and TRBJ1-2, with D perhaps TRBD1 (6 bases). The germline V and J ends were trimmed by 0 bases and 2 bases, with 13 bases remaining between them. Germline CDR1 and CDR2: SGHNT and YENEEA. This CDR3 region has 16 residues. CDR3 loop: CASSLEIGQGNYGYTF. CDR3 nucleotide sequence: TGTGCCAGCAGCTTAGAAATTGGGCAGGGGAACTATGGCTACACCTTC.

In this sample, this clone turned up once. The gene calls are TRBV5-5 and TRBJ2-5; D may be TRBD1 (6 bases). The CDR3 has 16 residues. Germline CDR1 SGHKS, CDR2 YYEKEE (reference sequence). V gave up 4 bases and J gave up 0 bases, with 16 bases separating them. The CDR3 region has the DNA TGTGCCAGCAGCAAACCCGTCCCAGGGGACCAAGAGACCCAGTACTTC. This encodes CASSKPVPGDQETQYF. Drawing the rest from reference TRBV5-5 and TRBJ2-5, the complete variable domain is DAGVTQSPTHLIKTRGQQVTLRCSPISGHKSVSWYQQVLGQGPQFIFQYYEKEERGRGNFPDRFSARQFPNYSSELNVNALLLGDSALYLCASSKPVPGDQETQYFGPGTRLLVL.

This chain joins TRBV20-1 and TRBJ2-1; D uncertain. V dropped 6 bases and J dropped 5 bases, with 5 bases sitting between them. Germline V gene sequence: CDR1 DFQATT, CDR2 SNEGSKA (reference sequence). The CDR3 length is 10 residues. The CDR3 DNA follows: TGCAGTGCCCTAGACAATGAGCAGTTCTTC. This translates into CSALDNEQFF.

The chain is built from TRBV5-8 and TRBJ2-7, with 8 bases aligning to TRBD2. The ends lost 1 base at V and 0 bases at J; junction bases unmatched: 6. This CDR3 contains 16 residues. Germline CDR1 SGHTS, CDR2 YDEGEE. The CDR3 nucleotides read TGTGCCAGCAGCTTGACGGGAGGGTATCCCTCCTACGAGCAGTACTTC. It encodes CASSLTGGYPSYEQYF.

This chain joins TRBV7-9 and TRBJ2-2; D might be TRBD2 (6 bases). There are 16 residues in the CDR3. V was trimmed by 1 base and J by 7 bases, leaving 16 bases between them. The germline V gene has CDR1 SEHNR and CDR2 FQNEAQ (reference sequence). This chain's CDR3 is CASSLVTSGFRGELFF. CDR3 nucleotide sequence: TGTGCCAGCAGCTTAGTTACCAGCGGGTTCCGCGGGGAGCTGTTTTTT.

V is TRBV27 and J is TRBJ1-4, with D hard to call. CDR3 length: 14 residues. The germline V gene has CDR1 MNHEY and CDR2 SMNVEV (reference sequence). Between the trimmed V and J ends, which lost 3 bases and 0 bases, there was a span of 5 bases. The CDR3, as DNA: TGTGCCAGCAGTTTCAGTGCAACTAATGAAAAACTGTTTTTT. As protein: CASSFSATNEKLFF.

This rearrangement joins TRBV7-3 to TRBJ2-5, with no clear D. CDR1 and CDR2 (germline): SGHTA, FQGTGA. V dropped 2 bases and J dropped 5 bases, with 9 bases sitting between them. The CDR3 has 13 residues. CDR3 DNA: TGTGCCAGCAGCTTAGGTGGGCCTGAGACCCAGTACTTC. Its protein is CASSLGGPETQYF.